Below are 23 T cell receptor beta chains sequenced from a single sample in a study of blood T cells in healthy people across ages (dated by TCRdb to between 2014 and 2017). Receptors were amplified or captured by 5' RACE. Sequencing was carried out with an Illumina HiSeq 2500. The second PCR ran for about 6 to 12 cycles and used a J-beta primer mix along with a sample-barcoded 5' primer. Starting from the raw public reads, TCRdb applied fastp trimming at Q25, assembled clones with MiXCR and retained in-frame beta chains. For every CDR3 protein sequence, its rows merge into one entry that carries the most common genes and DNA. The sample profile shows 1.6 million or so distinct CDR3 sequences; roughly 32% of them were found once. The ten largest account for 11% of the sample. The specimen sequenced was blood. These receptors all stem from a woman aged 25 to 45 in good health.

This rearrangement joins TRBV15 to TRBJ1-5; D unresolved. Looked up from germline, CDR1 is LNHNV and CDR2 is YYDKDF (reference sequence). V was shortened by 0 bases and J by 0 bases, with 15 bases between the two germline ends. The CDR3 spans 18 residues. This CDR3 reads CATSRDSGGFDSNQPQHF. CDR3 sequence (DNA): TGTGCCACCAGCAGAGATTCAGGAGGGTTTGATAGCAATCAGCCCCAGCATTTT.

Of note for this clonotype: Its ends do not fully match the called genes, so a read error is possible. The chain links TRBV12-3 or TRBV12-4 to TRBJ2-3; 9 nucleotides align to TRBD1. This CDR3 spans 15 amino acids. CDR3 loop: CASRGDRVTPDMQYF. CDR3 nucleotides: TGTGCCAGCAGAGGGGACAGGGTGACACCAGATATGCAGTATTTT.

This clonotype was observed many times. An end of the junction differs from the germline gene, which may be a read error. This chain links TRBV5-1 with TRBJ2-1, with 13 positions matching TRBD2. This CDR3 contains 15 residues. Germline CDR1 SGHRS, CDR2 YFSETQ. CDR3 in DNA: TGTGCCAGCAGCACCGGGACTAGCGGGAACAATGAGCAGTTCTTC. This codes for CASSTGTSGNNEQFF.

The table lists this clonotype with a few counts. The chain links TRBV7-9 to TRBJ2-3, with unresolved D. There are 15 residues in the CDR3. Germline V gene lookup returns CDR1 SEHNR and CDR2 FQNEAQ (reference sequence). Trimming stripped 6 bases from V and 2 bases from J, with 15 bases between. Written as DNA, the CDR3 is TGTGCCAGCAGTTTACAAGAGCGCTCCACAGATACGCAGTATTTT. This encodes CASSLQERSTDTQYF.

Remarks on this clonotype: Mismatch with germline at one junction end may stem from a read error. CDR3 sequence (DNA): TGCGCCAGCAGCCAAGGGGCAGGTAGCGGGCTTTACAATGAGCAGCTCTTC. Protein: CASSQGAGSGLYNEQLF. The V and J genes are TRBV4-1 and TRBJ2-1, with 7 bases that match TRBD2. CDR3 length equals 17 residues. Germline lookup yields CDR1 MGHRA and CDR2 YSYEKL.

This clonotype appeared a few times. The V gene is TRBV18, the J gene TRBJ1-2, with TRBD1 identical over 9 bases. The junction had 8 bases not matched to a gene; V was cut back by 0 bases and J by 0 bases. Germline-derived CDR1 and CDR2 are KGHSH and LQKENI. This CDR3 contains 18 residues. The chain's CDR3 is CASSPPRNRGPTNYGYTF. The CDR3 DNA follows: TGTGCCAGCTCACCACCACGGAACAGGGGGCCCACTAACTATGGCTACACCTTC. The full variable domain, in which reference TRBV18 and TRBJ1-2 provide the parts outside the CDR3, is NAGVMQNPRHLVRRRGQEARLRCSPMKGHSHVYWYRQLPEEGLKFMVYLQKENIIDESGMPKERFSAEFPKEGPSILRIQQVVRGDSAAYFCASSPPRNRGPTNYGYTFGSGTRLTVV.

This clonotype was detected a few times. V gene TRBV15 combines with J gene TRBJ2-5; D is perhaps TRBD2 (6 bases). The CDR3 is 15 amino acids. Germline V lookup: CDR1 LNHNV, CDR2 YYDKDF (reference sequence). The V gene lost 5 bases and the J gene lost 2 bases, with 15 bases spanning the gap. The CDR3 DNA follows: TGTGCCACCAGCGGAGGGACTCCCGGACAAGAGACCCAGTACTTC. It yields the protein CATSGGTPGQETQYF.

CDR3 amino acids: CASIETGAPAGGGYTF. Here the CDR3 DNA reads TGTGCCAGCATCGAGACAGGGGCTCCGGCCGGGGGTGGCTACACCTTC. The chain employs TRBV6-5 and TRBJ1-2; 8 bases map to TRBD1. V lost 7 bases, J lost 7 bases, and 17 bases stayed unmatched. Germline CDR1 is MNHEY and CDR2 is SVGAGI. This CDR3 contains 16 residues.

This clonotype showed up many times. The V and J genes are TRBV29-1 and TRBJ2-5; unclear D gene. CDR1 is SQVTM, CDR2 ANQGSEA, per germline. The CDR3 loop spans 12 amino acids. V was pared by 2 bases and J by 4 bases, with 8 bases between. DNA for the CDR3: TGCAGCGTTGAATGGGCGTCAGAGACCCAGTACTTC. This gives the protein CSVEWASETQYF.

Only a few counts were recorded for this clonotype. The CDR3 bases are TGTGCCAGCAGCCAAGATGTTCGAGCGGGGGGGCCGGATGAGCAGTTCTTC. This encodes CASSQDVRAGGPDEQFF. V usage is TRBV4-2 and J usage is TRBJ2-1; the match to TRBD2 covers 10 bases. With 0 bases clipped from V and 8 bases from J, the junction kept 10 bases outside the gene matches. This CDR3 comprises 17 residues. CDR1 LGHNA and CDR2 YNFKEQ come from the germline V gene.

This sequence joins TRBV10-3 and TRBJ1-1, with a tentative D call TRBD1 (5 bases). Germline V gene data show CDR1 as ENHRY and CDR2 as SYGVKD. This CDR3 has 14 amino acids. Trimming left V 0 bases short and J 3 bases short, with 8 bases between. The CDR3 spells CAISESRGDTEAFF. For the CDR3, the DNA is TGTGCCATCAGTGAGTCAAGGGGCGACACTGAAGCTTTCTTT.

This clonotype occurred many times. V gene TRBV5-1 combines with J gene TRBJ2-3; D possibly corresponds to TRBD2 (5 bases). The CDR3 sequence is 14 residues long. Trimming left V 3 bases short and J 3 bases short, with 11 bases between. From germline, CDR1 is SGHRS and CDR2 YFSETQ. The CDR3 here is CASSSSGLTDTQYF. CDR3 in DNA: TGCGCCAGCAGCTCATCGGGGTTAACAGATACGCAGTATTTT.

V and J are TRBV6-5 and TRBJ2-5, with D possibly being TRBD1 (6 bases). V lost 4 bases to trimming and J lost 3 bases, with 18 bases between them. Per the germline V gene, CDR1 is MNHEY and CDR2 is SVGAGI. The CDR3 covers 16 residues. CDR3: CASSFIQGSLKETQYF. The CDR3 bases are TGTGCCAGCAGTTTTATACAGGGTTCCTTAAAAGAGACCCAGTACTTC.

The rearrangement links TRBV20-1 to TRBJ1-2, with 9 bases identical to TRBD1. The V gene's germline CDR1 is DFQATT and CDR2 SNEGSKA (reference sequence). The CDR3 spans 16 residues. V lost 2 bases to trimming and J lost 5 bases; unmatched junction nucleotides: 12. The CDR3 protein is CSARPQGAQILYGYTF. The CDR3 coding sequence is TGCAGTGCTAGACCACAGGGGGCGCAAATTCTATATGGCTACACCTTC.

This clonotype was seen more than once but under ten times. This chain's CDR3 is CASEDRINQPQHF. The CDR3 region has the DNA TGTGCCAGTGAAGACAGGATCAATCAGCCCCAGCATTTT. This rearrangement joins TRBV28 to TRBJ1-5; possibly TRBD1 for D (6 bases). V was trimmed by 9 bases and J by 3 bases, leaving 12 bases between them. CDR3 length: 13 amino acids. Germline V gene lookup returns CDR1 MDHEN and CDR2 SYDVKM.

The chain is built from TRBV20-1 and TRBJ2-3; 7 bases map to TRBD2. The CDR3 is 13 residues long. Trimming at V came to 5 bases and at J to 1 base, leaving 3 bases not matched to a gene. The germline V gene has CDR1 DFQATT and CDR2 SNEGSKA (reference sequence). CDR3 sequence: CSAQGLGTDTQYF. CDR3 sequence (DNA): TGCAGTGCTCAAGGACTAGGCACAGATACGCAGTATTTT.

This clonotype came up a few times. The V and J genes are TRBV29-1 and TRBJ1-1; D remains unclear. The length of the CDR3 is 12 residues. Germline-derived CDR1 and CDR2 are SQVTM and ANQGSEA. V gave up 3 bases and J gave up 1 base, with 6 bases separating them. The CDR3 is CSVDRSNTEAFF. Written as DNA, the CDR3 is TGCAGCGTTGACAGGTCGAACACTGAAGCTTTCTTT.

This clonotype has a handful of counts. CDR3 sequence reads: CSARDPWRASGIEDTQYF. The CDR3 DNA follows: TGCAGTGCTAGAGATCCGTGGAGGGCTAGCGGGATTGAAGATACGCAGTATTTT. The chain is built from TRBV20-1 and TRBJ2-3, with 9 nucleotides matching TRBD2. CDR3 size: 18 residues. V gave up 0 bases and J gave up 5 bases; unmatched junction bases: 15. Looked up from germline, CDR1 is DFQATT and CDR2 is SNEGSKA (reference sequence).

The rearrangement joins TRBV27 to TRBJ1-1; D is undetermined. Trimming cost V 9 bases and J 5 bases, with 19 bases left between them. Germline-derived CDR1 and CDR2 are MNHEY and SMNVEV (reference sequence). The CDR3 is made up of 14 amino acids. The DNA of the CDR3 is TGTGCCAGTCGTCTCTCCCCTCGGCAGACTGAAGCTTTCTTT. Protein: CASRLSPRQTEAFF.

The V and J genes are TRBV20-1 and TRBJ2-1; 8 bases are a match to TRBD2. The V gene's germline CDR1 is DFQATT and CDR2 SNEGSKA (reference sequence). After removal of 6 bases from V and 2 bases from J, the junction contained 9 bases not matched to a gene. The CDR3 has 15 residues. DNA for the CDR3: TGCAGTGCCCCGGAGCTAGCGGGCACCTACAATGAGCAGTTCTTC. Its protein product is CSAPELAGTYNEQFF.

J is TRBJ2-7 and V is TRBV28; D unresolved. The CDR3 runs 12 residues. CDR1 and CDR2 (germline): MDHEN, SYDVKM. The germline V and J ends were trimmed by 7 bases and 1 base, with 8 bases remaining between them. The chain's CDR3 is CASKIGSYEQYF. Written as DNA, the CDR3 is TGTGCCAGCAAAATCGGGTCCTACGAGCAGTACTTC. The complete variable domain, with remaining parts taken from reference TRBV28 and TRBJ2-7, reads DVKVTQSSRYLVKRTGEKVFLECVQDMDHENMFWYRQDPGLGLRLIYFSYDVKMKEKGDIPEGYSVSREKKERFSLILESASTNQTSMYLCASKIGSYEQYFGPGTRLTVT.

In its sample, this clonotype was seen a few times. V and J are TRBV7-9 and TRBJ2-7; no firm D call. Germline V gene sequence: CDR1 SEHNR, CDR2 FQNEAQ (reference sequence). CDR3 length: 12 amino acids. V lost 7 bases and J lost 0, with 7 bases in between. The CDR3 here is CASTPTSYEQYF. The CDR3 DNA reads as TGTGCCAGCACTCCCACCTCCTACGAGCAGTACTTC.

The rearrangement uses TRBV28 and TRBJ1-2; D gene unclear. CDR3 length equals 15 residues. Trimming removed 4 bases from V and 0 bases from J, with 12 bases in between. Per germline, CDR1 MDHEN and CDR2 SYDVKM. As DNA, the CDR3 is TGTGCCAGCAGTTATCCGGGTTACACTAACTATGGCTACACCTTC. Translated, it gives CASSYPGYTNYGYTF.